The following is a TCR beta chain sequence with its context. The data were taken from a study of Graves' ophthalmopathy and Graves' hyperthyroidism. Germline CDR1 is ENHRY and CDR2 is SYGVKD. The CDR3 length is 18 residues. V was clipped by 5 bases and J by 3 bases, with 25 bases between them. Scientists amplified the TCR beta CDR3 regions from RNA transcripts. An opening RT-PCR round employed HTBI primers and preceded a second-round multiplex PCR. TCRdb re-analysed the multiplex PCR reads in MiXCR, keeping a single row per CDR3 protein. The sample carries roughly 600,000 distinct CDR3 sequences, less than 40% recorded once.

The clonotype was recovered from an adult man with Graves' hyperthyroidism. The source material was peripheral blood or thyroid tissue (not recorded which). The chain employs TRBV10-3 and TRBJ1-1, with D perhaps TRBD1 (6 bases). The CDR3 protein is CAISPTGSGNYGYTEAFF. CDR3 in DNA: TGTGCCATCAGTCCTACAGGGTCCGGGAACTATGGCTACACTGAAGCTTTCTTT.